This T cell receptor (beta chain) was captured by sequencing in a study of CD4 T cells in relation to SARS-CoV-2 and coronaviruses. Study summary: TCR beta CDR3s were sequenced after approximately nine-day antigen culture of PBMCs. No peptide or an HIV-1 Nef peptide pool served as negative control. Study outcomes and limitations: The cross-reactivity analysis covered only spike protein, not other viral proteins.

TCRdb's table, derived via immunoSEQ multiplex PCR, lists solely in-frame clones and lacks some. The profile shows about 25,000 clones, roughly four fifths of them singletons. Concerning this clone: Its antigen is undetermined.

CD4+ T cells from unexposed donors were obtained before the COVID-19 pandemic (2011-2018). CD4+ T cells were isolated from the cells after about ten days of culture. Unexposed-donor CD4+ T cells were probed with SARS-CoV-2 S/N and four cold-coronavirus spikes, cells permitting. This CDR3 contains 16 residues. The germline V gene encodes CDR1 LNHNV and CDR2 YYDKDF (reference sequence). Trimming pared 6 bases from V and 0 bases from J, leaving 17 bases between. V usage is TRBV15 and J usage is TRBJ1-1; tentative D call: TRBD1 (5 bases). The sequence came from a human donor in good health. Sequencing was done on a sample of CD4+ T cells from PBMCs, cultured in vitro. CDR3 sequence reads: CATRRAGGMLNTEAFF. The CDR3 region has the DNA TGTGCCACCAGGAGGGCCGGGGGGATGCTGAACACTGAAGCTTTCTTT. The full variable domain, its missing parts supplied by reference TRBV15 and TRBJ1-1, is DAMVIQNPRYQVTQFGKPVTLSCSQTLNHNVMYWYQQKSSQAPKLLFHYYDKDFNNEADTPDNFQSRRPNTSFCFLDIRSPGLGDTAMYLCATRRAGGMLNTEAFFGQGTRLTVV.